The 31 T cell receptor beta chains given below trace back to one sample, sequenced in a study of vaccination effects on CD4 cells after COVID-19. These TCRs' antigens remain unknown. Following culture for approximately ten days, CD4+ T cells were isolated. All participants had two doses of either the BNT162b2 or mRNA-1273 vaccine. Sequenced by immunoSEQ multiplex PCR; TCRdb stores in-frame clones only, minus some. Of about 73,000 clones in the sample, 65% to 80% are singletons; the top ten hold roughly 2%. Material: CD4+ T cells from PBMCs cultured without peptide, obtained after COVID-19 vaccination. The origin of the receptors is a human donor who received a COVID-19 vaccine.

For the CDR3, the DNA is TGTGCCAGCTCACGCGAGAACACCGGGGAGCTGTTTTTT. Translated: CASSRENTGELFF. The chain is built from TRBV18 and TRBJ2-2; no firm D call. The CDR3 sequence is 13 residues long. V lost 4 bases and J 1 base, leaving 4 bases between the germline ends. Germline V CDR1 and CDR2: KGHSH, LQKENI.

The CDR3 DNA is TGTGCCAGCTCACCCATCAACAGGGGCAACTATGGCTACACCTTC. Translation gives CASSPINRGNYGYTF. The chain uses TRBV18 and TRBJ1-2, with TRBD1 identical over 7 bases. Losses at the gene ends were 3 bases for V and 2 bases for J; bases not matched to a gene: 6. CDR3 length: 15 amino acids. Germline values: CDR1 KGHSH, CDR2 LQKENI.

The J gene is TRBJ1-3, the V gene TRBV7-2, with D hard to call. This CDR3 region has 13 residues. Germline CDR1 is SGHTA and CDR2 is FQGNSA. Trimming took off 7 bases at V and 4 bases at J, with 11 bases between the two ends. CDR3 DNA sequence: TGTGCCAGCAAGTCCCTCAACGGAAACACCATATATTTT. Translated: CASKSLNGNTIYF.

The chain uses TRBV5-5 and TRBJ2-5, with D tentatively TRBD1 (6 bases). Germline V CDR1 and CDR2: SGHKS, YYEKEE (reference sequence). V lost 4 bases and J lost 2, with 18 bases in between. CDR3 length: 16 amino acids. CDR3 residues: CASSEFLRGGQETQYF. The CDR3 DNA sequence: TGTGCCAGCAGCGAATTCCTCAGGGGTGGGCAAGAGACCCAGTACTTC.

The chain is built from TRBV4-1 and TRBJ2-1; 10 bases align to TRBD1. The CDR3 spans 16 residues. CDR1 is MGHRA and CDR2 is YSYEKL in the germline V gene. V lost 1 base, J lost 4 bases, and 4 bases stayed unmatched. CDR3 bases: TGCGCCAGCAGCCAAGCGACAGGGGGCCGATACAATGAGCAGTTCTTC. Amino acid sequence: CASSQATGGRYNEQFF.

The chain recombines TRBV7-2 with TRBJ2-1, with 9 bases that match TRBD1. Losses at the gene ends were 4 bases for V and 7 bases for J; bases not matched to a gene: 8. Germline values: CDR1 SGHTA, CDR2 FQGNSA. The CDR3 loop spans 15 amino acids. The CDR3 region is CASSSRQGGLNEQFF. The CDR3 DNA is TGTGCCAGCAGCTCTCGACAGGGGGGATTGAATGAGCAGTTCTTC.

The chain joins TRBV6-5 to TRBJ2-1; D is unclear. Germline CDR1 is MNHEY and CDR2 is SVGAGI. The CDR3 has 11 residues. Trimming stripped 5 bases from V and 5 bases from J, with 4 bases between. CDR3 in DNA: TGTGCCAGCAGTATAAACAATGAGCAGTTCTTC. Its translation is CASSINNEQFF.

This sequence joins TRBV15 and TRBJ1-1; perhaps TRBD1 as D (5 bases). The germline V gene has CDR1 LNHNV and CDR2 YYDKDF (reference sequence). V was clipped by 0 bases and J by 13 bases, with 21 bases between them. CDR3 length equals 15 residues. The CDR3 sequence: CATSRDRGLQERVFF. The CDR3 DNA sequence: TGTGCCACCAGCAGAGATCGGGGACTCCAAGAGCGAGTTTTCTTT. Full variable domain (missing parts from reference TRBV15 and TRBJ1-1): DAMVIQNPRYQVTQFGKPVTLSCSQTLNHNVMYWYQQKSSQAPKLLFHYYDKDFNNEADTPDNFQSRRPNTSFCFLDIRSPGLGDTAMYLCATSRDRGLQERVFFGQGTRLTVV.

The chain employs TRBV6-6 and TRBJ1-2; D perhaps matches TRBD1 (6 bases). Germline V gene sequence: CDR1 MNHNY, CDR2 SVGAGI (reference sequence). V was cut by 2 bases and J by 6 bases, with 16 bases left in between. The CDR3 length is 15 residues. CDR3 DNA sequence: TGTGCCAGCAGTTACCGGAATTTAGGGGGGAATGGCTACACCTTC. It encodes CASSYRNLGGNGYTF.

V and J are TRBV6-4 and TRBJ1-2; D is unresolved. The CDR3 runs to 16 residues. The germline V gene has CDR1 MRHNA and CDR2 SNTAGT. The germline V and J ends were trimmed by 0 bases and 1 base, with 12 bases remaining between them. Here the CDR3 reads CASSDSYSIYNYGYTF. CDR3 DNA: TGTGCCAGCAGTGACTCGTACAGCATCTATAACTATGGCTACACCTTC.

This sequence joins TRBV5-1 and TRBJ2-5; TRBD1 or TRBD2 may be the D gene (5 bases each). The CDR3 is 15 residues long. Germline V lookup: CDR1 SGHRS, CDR2 YFSETQ. The V end was cut by 0 bases, the J end by 4 bases, with 13 bases between. The chain's CDR3 is CASSLATGGGETQYF. CDR3 in DNA: TGCGCCAGCAGCTTGGCAACAGGCGGAGGAGAGACCCAGTACTTC.

The V call is TRBV5-1, the J call TRBJ2-1, with D uncertain. Germline V CDR1 and CDR2: SGHRS, YFSETQ. The V gene lost 4 bases and the J gene lost 7 bases, with 12 bases spanning the gap. The CDR3 is 13 residues long. CDR3 DNA: TGCGCCAGCAGCATTAGCTGGGGAAATGAGCAGTTCTTC. The encoded protein is CASSISWGNEQFF.

The chain links TRBV7-8 to TRBJ2-7, with no clear D. Germline-derived CDR1 and CDR2 are SGHVS and FQNEAQ. This CDR3 region has 14 residues. V was pared by 5 bases and J by 4 bases, with 15 bases between. For the CDR3, the DNA is TGTGCCAGCAGCCGAAACACAGACGGATACGAGCAGTACGTC. Residues: CASSRNTDGYEQYV.

This chain joins TRBV14 and TRBJ2-5; D perhaps matches TRBD1 (6 bases). V dropped 1 base and J dropped 1 base, with 13 bases sitting between them. Looked up from germline, CDR1 is SGHDN and CDR2 is FVKESK. The CDR3 runs 16 residues. The DNA of the CDR3 is TGTGCCAGCAGCCAAGTGTCAGGGGCCCTCCAAGAGACCCAGTACTTC. Amino acid sequence: CASSQVSGALQETQYF.

This chain uses TRBV5-1 with TRBJ2-5, with a weak D call TRBD1 (6 bases). Trimming left V 3 bases short and J 5 bases short, with 14 bases between. The CDR3 is made up of 14 amino acids. In germline, CDR1 is SGHRS, CDR2 YFSETQ. The CDR3 region has the DNA TGCGCCAGCAGCTGGATCAGGGGCCAGGAGACCCAGTACTTC. Its translation: CASSWIRGQETQYF.

The rearrangement uses TRBV10-3 and TRBJ2-7, with D maybe TRBD1 (7 bases). Germline lookup yields CDR1 ENHRY and CDR2 SYGVKD. The CDR3 runs 16 residues. The V end was cut by 3 bases, the J end by 1 base, with 16 bases between. CDR3 coding DNA: TGTGCCATCAGTGACCACGCGGAGGGGGCGTCCTACGAGCAGTACGTC. Residues: CAISDHAEGASYEQYV.

V usage is TRBV19 and J usage is TRBJ2-4; TRBD1 might be the D (5 bases). V lost 3 bases, J lost 2 bases, and 14 bases lay in between. The CDR3 is 16 residues long. Germline CDR1 and CDR2: LNHDA and SQIVND (reference sequence). For the CDR3, the DNA is TGTGCCAGTAGTATCACAGGAGAGGTGACCAAAAACATTCAGTACTTC. This translates into CASSITGEVTKNIQYF.

This clone turned up a few times. J is TRBJ2-7 and V is TRBV7-2, with 9 bases lining up with TRBD2. Germline values: CDR1 SGHTA, CDR2 FQGNSA. This CDR3 has 15 amino acids. The V and J ends lost 2 bases and 2 bases, in that order; junction bases with no gene match: 4. The CDR3 spells CASSLLAGQTYEQYV. The DNA of the CDR3 is TGTGCCAGCAGCTTACTAGCGGGGCAGACCTACGAGCAGTACGTC.

The CDR3 DNA follows: TGTGCCAGCAGCGTATCATCAGGGCTCAATCAGCCCCAGCATTTT. Translation gives CASSVSSGLNQPQHF. The chain carries TRBV9 and TRBJ1-5, with a tentative D call TRBD1 (5 bases). The germline V and J ends were trimmed by 1 base and 3 bases, with 11 bases remaining between them. The CDR3 is 15 residues long. Looked up from germline, CDR1 is SGDLS and CDR2 is YYNGEE.

The chain combines TRBV4-1 with TRBJ1-5; D is unresolved. The V gene's germline CDR1 is MGHRA and CDR2 YSYEKL. Trimming stripped 0 bases from V and 5 bases from J, with 23 bases between. The CDR3 spans 19 residues. This chain's CDR3 is CASSQDRVGGFRGDQPQHF. The CDR3 coding sequence is TGCGCCAGCAGCCAAGATCGAGTGGGCGGTTTTAGAGGCGATCAGCCCCAGCATTTT.

The genes are TRBV2 and TRBJ1-6; a weak D match, TRBD1 (5 bases). Per the germline V gene, CDR1 is SNHLY and CDR2 is FYNNEI. V was pared by 4 bases and J by 0 bases, with 10 bases between. The CDR3 is 16 amino acids. The chain's CDR3 is CASSVDDSSYNSPLHF. CDR3 DNA sequence: TGTGCCAGCAGTGTAGATGACAGCTCCTATAATTCACCCCTCCACTTT.

CDR3 in amino acids: CASSHHSGTEKLFF. CDR3 DNA: TGCGCCAGCAGCCACCACTCAGGGACGGAAAAACTGTTTTTT. The chain joins TRBV4-3 to TRBJ1-4, with a tentative D call TRBD1 (5 bases). This CDR3 contains 14 residues. Germline V lookup: CDR1 LGHNA, CDR2 YSLEER. V was trimmed by 3 bases and J by 8 bases, leaving 13 bases between them.

This clone was detected only a few times. The rearrangement joins TRBV2 to TRBJ2-7; D is unclear. The CDR3 is 13 residues long. With 2 bases removed from V and 4 bases from J, the gap between germline ends came to 9 bases. Germline V gene data show CDR1 as SNHLY and CDR2 as FYNNEI. The CDR3 coding sequence is TGTGCCAGCAGTGAACGGCAGCTATACGAGCAGTACGTC. Amino acid sequence: CASSERQLYEQYV.

The CDR3 DNA reads as TGTGCCAGCAGTTACGCGGCAGGGGGCCCCTACGAGCAGTACGTC. It codes for CASSYAAGGPYEQYV. This chain connects TRBV6-2 or TRBV6-3 to TRBJ2-7, with 8 bases fitting TRBD1. Trimming at V came to 2 bases and at J to 2 bases, leaving 5 bases not matched to a gene. This CDR3 is built from 15 residues. CDR1 and CDR2 from the germline V gene are MNHEY and SVGEGT.

The chain uses TRBV2 and TRBJ2-2; TRBD2 might be the D (5 bases). Deletions cut 4 bases from V and 7 bases from J, with 16 bases between. This CDR3 region has 15 residues. Germline V lookup: CDR1 SNHLY, CDR2 FYNNEI. As DNA, the CDR3 is TGTGCCAGCAGTGCGGGATATGTACGGGGCGGGGAGCTGTTTTTT. Protein sequence: CASSAGYVRGGELFF. Combining the CDR3 with reference TRBV2 and TRBJ2-2 gives the whole variable domain EPEVTQTPSHQVTQMGQEVILRCVPISNHLYFYWYRQILGQKVEFLVSFYNNEISEKSEIFDDQFSVERPDGSNFTLKIRSTKLEDSAMYFCASSAGYVRGGELFFGEGSRLTVL.

The rearrangement joins TRBV19 to TRBJ1-3; D is possibly TRBD1 (5 bases). The V gene's germline CDR1 is LNHDA and CDR2 SQIVND (reference sequence). Trimming cost V 1 base and J 4 bases, with 11 bases left between them. This CDR3 has 15 residues. The CDR3 protein is CASSIVGTKGNTIYF. CDR3 sequence (DNA): TGTGCCAGTAGTATAGTCGGGACGAAGGGAAACACCATATATTTT.

The CDR3 loop is CASSPTGNIQYF. The CDR3 bases are TGTGCCAGCAGCCCGACAGGGAACATTCAGTACTTC. The genes are TRBV6-5 and TRBJ2-4; 7 bases are shared with TRBD1. The CDR3 runs 12 residues. Germline V lookup: CDR1 MNHEY, CDR2 SVGAGI. V shed 6 bases and J 7 bases; nucleotides not matched to a gene: 3.

In its sample, this clone was seen a few times. The V and J genes are TRBV9 and TRBJ2-2; D gene uncertain. The CDR3 length is 13 residues. CDR1 SGDLS and CDR2 YYNGEE come from the germline V gene. The V end lost 0 bases, the J end lost 6 bases, and 6 bases lay between the germline ends. The CDR3 here is CASSVGVSGELFF. The DNA of the CDR3 is TGTGCCAGCAGCGTAGGGGTTTCCGGGGAGCTGTTTTTT.

The rearrangement links TRBV6-6 to TRBJ2-1; the match to TRBD1 covers 8 bases. Germline V gene lookup returns CDR1 MNHNY and CDR2 SVGAGI (reference sequence). J gave up 5 bases and V 6 bases, and 6 bases lay outside the gene matches. CDR3 length equals 14 residues. The CDR3: CASRTSQGDNEQFF. CDR3 sequence (DNA): TGTGCCAGCAGGACTTCACAGGGGGACAATGAGCAGTTCTTC.

The chain employs TRBV19 and TRBJ2-2; D not resolved. Germline CDR1 and CDR2: LNHDA and SQIVND (reference sequence). The CDR3 is made up of 15 amino acids. V lost 9 bases, J lost 0 bases, and 14 bases lay in between. Written as DNA, the CDR3 is TGTGCCAGCAACAGTGTACCGGCGAACACCGGGGAGCTGTTTTTT. This sequence encodes CASNSVPANTGELFF. The full variable domain, its missing parts supplied by reference TRBV19 and TRBJ2-2, is DGGITQSPKYLFRKEGQNVTLSCEQNLNHDAMYWYRQDPGQGLRLIYYSQIVNDFQKGDIAEGYSVSREKKESFPLTVTSAQKNPTAFYLCASNSVPANTGELFFGEGSRLTVL.

V usage is TRBV29-1 and J usage is TRBJ1-1; 7 bases match TRBD1. After removal of 6 bases from V and 6 bases from J, the junction contained 4 bases not matched to a gene. Germline lookup yields CDR1 SQVTM and CDR2 ANQGSEA. The CDR3 contains 11 residues. The CDR3 DNA reads as TGCAGCGTCAACAGGGGCGCTGAAGCTTTCTTT. The encoded protein is CSVNRGAEAFF.